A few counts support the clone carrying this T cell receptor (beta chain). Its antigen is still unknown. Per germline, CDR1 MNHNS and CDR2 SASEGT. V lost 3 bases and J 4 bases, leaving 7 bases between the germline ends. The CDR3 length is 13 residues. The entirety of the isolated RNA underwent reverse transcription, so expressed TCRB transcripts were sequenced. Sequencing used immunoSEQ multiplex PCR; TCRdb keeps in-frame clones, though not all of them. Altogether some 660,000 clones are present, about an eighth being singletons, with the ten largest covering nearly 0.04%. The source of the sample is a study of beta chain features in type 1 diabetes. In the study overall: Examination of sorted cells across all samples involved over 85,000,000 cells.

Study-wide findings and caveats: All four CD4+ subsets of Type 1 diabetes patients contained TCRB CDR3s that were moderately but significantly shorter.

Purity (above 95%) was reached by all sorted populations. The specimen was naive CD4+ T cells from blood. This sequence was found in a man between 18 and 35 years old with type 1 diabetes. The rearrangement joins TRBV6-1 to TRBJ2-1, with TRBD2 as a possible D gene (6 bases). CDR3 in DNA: TGTGCCAGCAGTGAGGGACTTTACAATGAGCAGTTCTTC. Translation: CASSEGLYNEQFF.